This T cell receptor beta chain was observed in a study of T cell repertoires in ileal Crohn's disease. Study overall: About half of patients got postoperative therapy: under 12 thiopurines, around 18 anti-TNF.

The repertoire was sequenced with immunoSEQ multiplex PCR; TCRdb's copy has only in-frame clones and lacks some. The sample shows some 28,000 clones, 80% to 90% of them seen only once. This TCR was recovered from an adult with Crohn's disease. The specimen was ileal tissue.

CDR3 amino acids: CATSTSGTGWPGELFF. The CDR3 DNA reads as TGTGCCACCAGCACAAGCGGGACAGGGTGGCCCGGGGAGCTGTTTTTT. The chain has TRBV15 and TRBJ2-2, with 9 nucleotides matching TRBD1. Germline V gene lookup returns CDR1 LNHNV and CDR2 YYDKDF (reference sequence). The CDR3 is 16 residues long. Trimming removed 4 bases from V and 6 bases from J; junction bases left unmatched: 9.